One and the same sample provided the 28 T cell receptor beta chains below, sequenced in a study of blood T cell repertoires in COVID-19. Repertoires were generated with immunoSEQ multiplex PCR, while TCRdb's copy carries only in-frame clones and drops some. The table has 60,000 to 85,000 clones, around 90% seen once; the top ten hold roughly 30%. The sample taken for sequencing was peripheral blood. The receptor source for this set is an elderly woman with active or convalescent COVID-19.

This rearrangement joins TRBV12-5 to TRBJ2-7; D possibly corresponds to TRBD1 (5 bases). Looked up from germline, CDR1 is LGHNT and CDR2 is FRNRAP. This CDR3 comprises 14 residues. V shed 8 bases and J shed 1 base, with 15 bases lying between them. The CDR3: CASSYPGFSYEQYF. CDR3 in DNA: TGTGCTAGTTCCTACCCAGGGTTTTCCTACGAGCAGTACTTC.

This clone was counted once. V is TRBV3-1 (or the pseudogene TRBV3-2) and J is TRBJ1-2; TRBD1 might be the D (6 bases). Germline CDR1 LGHDT, CDR2 YNNKEL (reference sequence). This CDR3 is 17 amino acids long. The germline V and J ends were trimmed by 4 bases and 1 base, with 19 bases remaining between them. CDR3 bases: TGTGCCAGCAGCCCCTACCCCCAGGGGTTGGGTAACTATGGCTACACCTTC. It specifies CASSPYPQGLGNYGYTF.

The rearrangement uses TRBV30 and TRBJ1-3; possibly TRBD1 for D (5 bases). The V and J ends lost 4 bases and 0 bases respectively, with 13 bases between them. Per the germline V gene, CDR1 is GTSNPN and CDR2 is SVGIG (reference sequence). The CDR3 length is 15 residues. This CDR3 reads CAWTSGGVSGNTIYF. The DNA for the CDR3 is TGTGCCTGGACCTCCGGGGGAGTCTCTGGAAACACCATATATTTT.

In this sample, this clone turned up once. This chain links TRBV7-2 with TRBJ1-1; D might be TRBD1 (5 bases). The germline V gene has CDR1 SGHTA and CDR2 FQGNSA. The CDR3 consists of 14 residues. V lost 2 bases and J 5 bases, leaving 12 bases between the germline ends. CDR3 sequence reads: CASSLSQGITEAFF. CDR3 nucleotide sequence: TGTGCCAGCAGCTTATCTCAGGGAATTACTGAAGCTTTCTTT.

The CDR3 coding sequence is TGCGCCAGCAGCGCGGACACGAATTCACCCCTCCACTTT. Amino acid sequence: CASSADTNSPLHF. The chain carries TRBV5-1 and TRBJ1-6; the D gene is possibly TRBD1 (5 bases). CDR3 length equals 13 residues. The V end lost 4 bases, the J end lost 7 bases, and 9 bases lay between the germline ends. CDR1 and CDR2 (germline): SGHRS, YFSETQ.

In its sample, this clone was seen a few times. The V call is TRBV27, the J call TRBJ2-1, with TRBD1 matching over 11 bases. The CDR3 loop spans 13 amino acids. After removal of 8 bases from V and 9 bases from J, the junction contained 6 bases not matched to a gene. Germline lookup yields CDR1 MNHEY and CDR2 SMNVEV (reference sequence). The CDR3 DNA sequence: TGTGCCAGCGGGCCGGGACAGGGGGGTGAGCAGTTCTTC. Translating it yields CASGPGQGGEQFF.

The sample holds one count of this clone. The chain links TRBV7-2 to TRBJ2-1, with 8 bases lining up with TRBD2. V lost 2 bases to trimming and J lost 6 bases; unmatched junction nucleotides: 9. Germline loops: CDR1 SGHTA, CDR2 FQGNSA. This CDR3 spans 16 amino acids. The CDR3 nucleotides read TGTGCCAGCAGCTTAAGGCGGGGGGCCCCTGTCAATGAGCAGTTCTTC. Translation: CASSLRRGAPVNEQFF.

The V and J genes are TRBV30 and TRBJ1-5; TRBD1 might be the D (5 bases). The V end was cut by 2 bases, the J end by 12 bases, with 14 bases between. Germline V CDR1 and CDR2: GTSNPN, SVGIG (reference sequence). The CDR3 consists of 12 residues. The CDR3 is CAWSTSAQGQHF. The CDR3 DNA is TGTGCCTGGAGTACGTCAGCCCAGGGCCAGCATTTT. Variable domain in full (rest from reference TRBV30 and TRBJ1-5): SQTIHQWPATLVQPVGSPLSLECTVEGTSNPNLYWYRQAAGRGLQLLFYSVGIGQISSEVPQNLSASRPQDRQFILSSKKLLLSDSGFYLCAWSTSAQGQHFGDGTRLSIL.

The V gene is TRBV30, the J gene TRBJ1-6; D possibly corresponds to TRBD1 (6 bases). In germline, CDR1 is GTSNPN, CDR2 SVGIG (reference sequence). The germline V and J ends were trimmed by 5 bases and 5 bases, with 7 bases remaining between them. CDR3 length: 12 residues. The CDR3 loop reads CAWGQNNSPLHF. The CDR3 nucleotides are TGTGCCTGGGGACAGAATAATTCACCCCTCCACTTT. The variable domain in full, with the rest retrieved from reference TRBV30 and TRBJ1-6, is SQTIHQWPATLVQPVGSPLSLECTVEGTSNPNLYWYRQAAGRGLQLLFYSVGIGQISSEVPQNLSASRPQDRQFILSSKKLLLSDSGFYLCAWGQNNSPLHFGNGTRLTVT.

V is TRBV19 and J is TRBJ1-6; 8 nucleotides agree with TRBD1. The CDR3 covers 13 residues. The germline V gene encodes CDR1 LNHDA and CDR2 SQIVND (reference sequence). The V and J ends lost 8 bases and 9 bases, in that order; junction bases with no gene match: 6. CDR3 residues: CASSGTGVSPLHF. The CDR3, as DNA: TGTGCCAGTTCCGGGACAGGCGTTTCACCCCTCCACTTT.

The V and J genes are TRBV9 and TRBJ2-7; D might be TRBD1 (7 bases). Trimming removed 3 bases at V and 2 bases at J, with 15 bases between. The CDR3 is made up of 15 amino acids. Germline CDR1 and CDR2: SGDLS and YYNGEE. Written as DNA, the CDR3 is TGTGCCAGCAGCGGGAGGGACAGTCAAACCTACGAGCAGTACTTC. Translation gives CASSGRDSQTYEQYF. Full variable domain (remainder filled in from reference TRBV9 and TRBJ2-7): DSGVTQTPKHLITATGQRVTLRCSPRSGDLSVYWYQQSLDQGLQFLIQYYNGEERAKGNILERFSAQQFPDLHSELNLSSLELGDSALYFCASSGRDSQTYEQYFGPGTRLTVT.

The chain employs TRBV28 and TRBJ1-2; 8 nucleotides match TRBD1. V was clipped by 9 bases and J by 3 bases; unmatched bases: 6. The CDR3 sequence is 13 residues long. Germline loops: CDR1 MDHEN, CDR2 SYDVKM. The CDR3 loop reads CASKTGAYYGYTF. The CDR3, as DNA: TGTGCCAGTAAGACAGGGGCCTACTATGGCTACACCTTC.

The V call is TRBV4-1, the J call TRBJ1-2, with 7 bases aligning to TRBD1. The V and J ends lost 1 base and 7 bases, in that order; junction bases with no gene match: 9. CDR3 length equals 15 residues. The germline CDR1 and CDR2 sequences are MGHRA and YSYEKL. Here the CDR3 reads CASSQATGAGGGYTF. DNA for the CDR3: TGCGCCAGCAGCCAAGCTACGGGGGCAGGGGGTGGCTACACCTTC.

J is TRBJ2-1 and V is TRBV9; TRBD1 agrees at 10 bases. V was pared by 3 bases and J by 5 bases, with 5 bases of the junction left unmatched. The germline V gene encodes CDR1 SGDLS and CDR2 YYNGEE. CDR3 length equals 15 residues. CDR3 sequence (DNA): TGTGCCAGCAGCGCCCGACAGGGGGCGCACAATGAGCAGTTCTTC. It translates to CASSARQGAHNEQFF.

This chain connects TRBV5-4 to TRBJ2-3, with 8 bases matching TRBD2. V shed 3 bases and J 2 bases; nucleotides not matched to a gene: 8. CDR1 is SGHNT, CDR2 YYREEE, per germline (reference sequence). The CDR3 contains 16 residues. The CDR3 region is CASSSGGEIPTDTQYF. The CDR3 DNA follows: TGTGCCAGCAGCTCCGGGGGGGAAATACCCACAGATACGCAGTATTTT.

This clone was recorded only once. The rearrangement uses TRBV29-1 and TRBJ2-4, with TRBD1 matching 10 bases. The CDR3 runs to 13 residues. CDR1 is SQVTM and CDR2 is ANQGSEA in the germline V gene. J gave up 7 bases and V 3 bases, and 3 bases lay outside the gene matches. The CDR3 nucleotides read TGCAGCGTTGATGGGACAGGGGCCAACATTCAGTACTTC. Encoded protein: CSVDGTGANIQYF.

The V gene is TRBV7-9, the J gene TRBJ1-2; 7 nucleotides match TRBD1. The CDR3 extends over 12 amino acids. Looked up from germline, CDR1 is SEHNR and CDR2 is FQNEAQ (reference sequence). V was clipped by 11 bases and J by 6 bases; unmatched bases: 9. CDR3 in amino acids: CAGQTGRHGYTF. In DNA, the CDR3 is TGTGCCGGCCAGACAGGGCGACATGGCTACACCTTC.

V gene TRBV7-2 combines with J gene TRBJ1-3; D remains ambiguous. Germline assignment: CDR1 SGHTA and CDR2 FQGNSA. V dropped 4 bases and J dropped 3 bases, with 16 bases sitting between them. The CDR3 contains 16 residues. CDR3 bases: TGTGCCAGCAGCTACGCGGGAGTCTTCAGTGGAAACACCATATATTTT. Translation gives CASSYAGVFSGNTIYF.

The rearrangement joins TRBV5-8 to TRBJ2-1, with D possibly being TRBD2 (5 bases). This CDR3 is 13 amino acids long. V was pared by 4 bases and J by 3 bases, with 8 bases between. Germline V gene lookup returns CDR1 SGHTS and CDR2 YDEGEE. For the CDR3, the DNA is TGTGCCAGCAGCCCGAGGGACTACAATGAGCAGTTCTTC. Encoded protein: CASSPRDYNEQFF.

The J gene is TRBJ2-7, the V gene TRBV18; possibly TRBD2 for D (5 bases). V lost 3 bases, J lost 0 bases, and 12 bases lay in between. Germline V gives CDR1 KGHSH, CDR2 LQKENI. The CDR3 has 15 residues. This CDR3 is CASSPGLLGSYEQYF. As DNA, the CDR3 is TGTGCCAGCTCACCCGGACTGTTAGGCTCCTACGAGCAGTACTTC.

The rearrangement joins TRBV6-5 to TRBJ1-2; D perhaps matches TRBD1 (5 bases). The CDR3 is 13 amino acids. V lost 4 bases and J lost 4, with 10 bases in between. CDR1 MNHEY and CDR2 SVGAGI come from the germline V gene. CDR3: CASSSAGTYGYTF. The CDR3 DNA reads as TGTGCCAGCAGTTCGGCGGGGACCTATGGCTACACCTTC.

V gene TRBV5-6 combines with J gene TRBJ2-1; 7 bases line up with TRBD2. J was trimmed by 6 bases and V by 4 bases; bases with no gene match: 7. Germline loops: CDR1 SGHDT, CDR2 YYEEEE. There are 14 residues in the CDR3. CDR3 sequence (DNA): TGTGCCAGCAGCCCCGGGACTACCCGCAATGAGCAGTTCTTC. Encoded protein: CASSPGTTRNEQFF.

This chain uses TRBV7-6 with TRBJ1-1; a possible D gene is TRBD1 (6 bases). CDR3 size: 17 residues. Trimming cost V 2 bases and J 1 base, with 17 bases left between them. Germline V lookup: CDR1 SGHVS, CDR2 FNYEAQ. CDR3 loop: CASSLLPRGASNTEAFF. DNA for the CDR3: TGTGCCAGCAGCTTACTACCCCGGGGGGCTTCGAACACTGAAGCTTTCTTT.

This sequence joins TRBV11-2 and TRBJ2-7; 9 bases fit TRBD1. V lost 5 bases to trimming and J lost 3 bases; unmatched junction nucleotides: 2. The CDR3 has 13 amino acids. Germline CDR1 reads SGHAT; CDR2 reads FQNNGV. The CDR3 here is CASSGGQGYEQYF. As DNA, the CDR3 is TGTGCCAGCAGCGGGGGACAGGGCTACGAGCAGTACTTC.

This chain links TRBV7-2 with TRBJ2-5; 10 bases agree with TRBD1. CDR1 and CDR2 from the germline V gene are SGHTA and FQGNSA. The junction had 3 bases not matched to a gene; V was cut back by 5 bases and J by 0 bases. The CDR3 is 15 residues long. Here the CDR3 reads CASSQDRGYQETQYF. The CDR3 nucleotides are TGTGCCAGCAGCCAGGACAGGGGGTACCAAGAGACCCAGTACTTC.

The chain carries TRBV5-1 and TRBJ2-5; 9 nucleotides line up with TRBD2. The CDR3 length is 15 residues. The V gene's germline CDR1 is SGHRS and CDR2 YFSETQ. With V trimmed by 2 bases and J by 1 base, 3 bases remained unmatched. Written as DNA, the CDR3 is TGCGCCAGCAGCTTACGCGGGGGGGGCCAAGAGACCCAGTACTTC. Its protein product is CASSLRGGGQETQYF. The variable domain in full, completed from reference TRBV5-1 and TRBJ2-5, reads KAGVTQTPRYLIKTRGQQVTLSCSPISGHRSVSWYQQTPGQGLQFLFEYFSETQRNKGNFPGRFSGRQFSNSRSEMNVSTLELGDSALYLCASSLRGGGQETQYFGPGTRLLVL.

This clone occurred a few times. The chain couples TRBV18 to TRBJ1-2; TRBD1 is a possible D gene (6 bases). CDR1 KGHSH and CDR2 LQKENI come from the germline V gene. This CDR3 comprises 15 residues. The V gene lost 1 base and the J gene lost 4 bases, with 13 bases spanning the gap. The CDR3 loop is CASSPREQGVYGYTF. The CDR3 bases are TGTGCCAGCTCACCACGGGAACAGGGTGTCTATGGCTACACCTTC.

The chain has TRBV7-9 and TRBJ1-2; the D gene is possibly TRBD1 (6 bases). This CDR3 is built from 15 residues. V was cut by 3 bases and J by 0 bases, with 11 bases left in between. Germline V gene lookup returns CDR1 SEHNR and CDR2 FQNEAQ (reference sequence). CDR3 in DNA: TGTGCCAGCAGCTTTCTGGACAGACCTAACTATGGCTACACCTTC. Amino acid sequence: CASSFLDRPNYGYTF.